These 18 T cell receptor beta chains came from one sample sequenced in a study of cytomegalovirus exposure and HLA in healthy donors. Researchers ran the PCR with 60 Vbeta and 13 Jbeta primers. The data were produced by immunoSEQ multiplex PCR, yet TCRdb's version contains in-frame clones alone and is incomplete. This sample's table has more than 95,000 clones. The sequencing input was PBMCs. Receptors were obtained from a man aged 40-49 years in good health and CMV-seronegative.

About this clone itself: This CDR3 is missing its conserved last phenylalanine or tryptophan, likely due to a read error. This chain connects TRBV11-3 to TRBJ1-1, with a tentative D call TRBD1 (5 bases). CDR3 size: 17 residues. Deletions cut 3 bases from V and 5 bases from J, with 22 bases between. Germline V gene data show CDR1 as SGHNT and CDR2 as YENEEA. CDR3 region: CASSFMSGGAGKTEAFL. Here the CDR3 DNA reads TGTGCCAGCAGCTTTATGTCAGGAGGGGCCGGAAAGACTGAAGCTTTCCTT.

The chain carries TRBV9 and TRBJ1-3, with a tentative D call TRBD1 (6 bases). The CDR3 covers 15 residues. Germline V CDR1 and CDR2: SGDLS, YYNGEE. Trimming stripped 4 bases from V and 4 bases from J, with 15 bases between. The CDR3 loop is CASSPRGGTGNTIYF. The CDR3 DNA reads TGTGCCAGCAGCCCGAGGGGGGGGACCGGAAACACCATATATTTT. Full variable domain (remainder filled in from reference TRBV9 and TRBJ1-3): DSGVTQTPKHLITATGQRVTLRCSPRSGDLSVYWYQQSLDQGLQFLIQYYNGEERAKGNILERFSAQQFPDLHSELNLSSLELGDSALYFCASSPRGGTGNTIYFGEGSWLTVV.

The rearrangement joins TRBV5-5 to TRBJ2-1; 12 positions agree with TRBD2. This CDR3 spans 17 amino acids. The V gene end was trimmed by 0 bases and the J gene end by 8 bases; junction bases not matched to a gene: 9. Per the germline V gene, CDR1 is SGHKS and CDR2 is YYEKEE (reference sequence). The CDR3 region has the DNA TGTGCCAGCAGCTTGGGATGGGCTAGCGGGAGGGCCTATGAGCAGTTCTTC. Translation gives CASSLGWASGRAYEQFF.

This rearrangement joins TRBV5-1 to TRBJ2-1, with D perhaps matching TRBD1 (5 bases). The germline V and J ends were trimmed by 0 bases and 3 bases, with 16 bases remaining between them. Germline V lookup: CDR1 SGHRS, CDR2 YFSETQ. This CDR3 region has 17 residues. The DNA of the CDR3 is TGCGCCAGCAGCTTGGCCAGGGTGGAGCTGGGCTACAATGAGCAGTTCTTC. Its translation is CASSLARVELGYNEQFF.

The rearrangement links TRBV2 to TRBJ1-4; 11 positions match TRBD1. The CDR3 is 16 amino acids. The V and J ends lost 5 bases and 4 bases, in that order; junction bases with no gene match: 6. Per the germline V gene, CDR1 is SNHLY and CDR2 is FYNNEI. CDR3 coding DNA: TGTGCCAGCAGTCCGGGACAGGGGGAATTTAATGAAAAACTGTTTTTT. Amino acids: CASSPGQGEFNEKLFF.

The chain recombines TRBV5-1 with TRBJ1-2, with 8 bases fitting TRBD1. CDR3 length: 15 residues. CDR1 is SGHRS, CDR2 YFSETQ, per germline. With 3 bases clipped from V and 6 bases from J, the junction kept 10 bases outside the gene matches. The CDR3 nucleotides read TGCGCCAGCAGCTCGTATTCACAGGGGGTTGATGGCTACACCTTC. Translation: CASSSYSQGVDGYTF.

J is TRBJ1-2 and V is TRBV5-6; D unresolved. Trimming cost V 0 bases and J 1 base, with 10 bases left between them. CDR3 length equals 15 residues. In germline, CDR1 is SGHDT, CDR2 YYEEEE. Written as DNA, the CDR3 is TGTGCCAGCAGCTTGGACGGGTTTTTTAACTATGGCTACACCTTC. It is translated as CASSLDGFFNYGYTF.

The gene calls are TRBV6-5 and TRBJ2-7; D gene uncertain. The CDR3 runs to 11 residues. Germline V lookup: CDR1 MNHEY, CDR2 SVGAGI. The V end lost 7 bases, the J end lost 5 bases, and 9 bases lay between the germline ends. CDR3 region: CASTRRDEQYF. CDR3 nucleotides: TGTGCCAGCACGCGCCGGGACGAGCAGTACTTC.

The J gene is TRBJ2-3, the V gene TRBV30; TRBD2 matches at 7 bases. The CDR3 is made up of 12 amino acids. Germline lookup yields CDR1 GTSNPN and CDR2 SVGIG (reference sequence). V was pared by 4 bases and J by 5 bases, with 3 bases of the junction left unmatched. CDR3: CAWTPGGDTQYF. The CDR3 DNA is TGTGCCTGGACCCCGGGAGGAGATACGCAGTATTTT.

Comments on this clone: At one end the junction does not follow the germline gene, possibly because of a read error. V gene TRBV7-7 combines with J gene TRBJ2-5, with D uncertain. The germline CDR1 and CDR2 sequences are SSHAT and FNYEAQ (reference sequence). The CDR3 sequence is 12 residues long. The chain's CDR3 is CASSSTGETQYF. The CDR3 nucleotides are TGTGCTAGCAGCTCAACCGGAGAGACCCAGTACTTC.

V and J are TRBV5-6 and TRBJ2-3; TRBD1 is a possible D gene (7 bases). CDR3 size: 16 residues. The germline V gene encodes CDR1 SGHDT and CDR2 YYEEEE. V lost 3 bases to trimming and J lost 2 bases, with 16 bases between them. The CDR3 DNA reads TGTGCCAGCAGCTGGGGGGACAGTAGGTACACAGATACGCAGTATTTT. It yields the protein CASSWGDSRYTDTQYF.

The rearrangement joins TRBV18 to TRBJ2-1, with a possible D match to TRBD2 (5 bases). In germline, CDR1 is KGHSH, CDR2 LQKENI. The length of the CDR3 is 13 residues. V was clipped by 3 bases and J by 8 bases, with 11 bases between them. In nucleotides, the CDR3 is TGTGCCAGCTCACCGATAGTCGGGGATGAGCAGTTCTTC. It codes for CASSPIVGDEQFF.

This chain uses TRBV28 with TRBJ1-2; perhaps TRBD1 as D (6 bases). V shed 4 bases and J shed 6 bases, with 9 bases lying between them. This CDR3 contains 12 residues. Germline loops: CDR1 MDHEN, CDR2 SYDVKM. The CDR3 sequence is CASSYRVDGYTF. The CDR3 region has the DNA TGTGCCAGCAGTTACAGGGTAGATGGCTACACCTTC.

This sequence joins TRBV7-8 and TRBJ1-1; possible D gene TRBD1, 5 bases. The CDR3 is 13 amino acids. V lost 1 base and J lost 5, with 8 bases in between. Looked up from germline, CDR1 is SGHVS and CDR2 is FQNEAQ. CDR3 protein: CASSLDRGTEAFF. CDR3 sequence (DNA): TGTGCCAGCAGCTTAGACCGGGGGACTGAAGCTTTCTTT. Full variable domain (remainder filled in from reference TRBV7-8 and TRBJ1-1): GAGVSQSPRYKVAKRGQDVALRCDPISGHVSLFWYQQALGQGPEFLTYFQNEAQLDKSGLPSDRFFAERPEGSVSTLKIQRTQQEDSAVYLCASSLDRGTEAFFGQGTRLTVV.

The chain has TRBV7-3 and TRBJ2-1; 10 nucleotides agree with TRBD2. Trimming removed 5 bases from V and 4 bases from J; junction bases left unmatched: 5. Germline loops: CDR1 SGHTA, CDR2 FQGTGA. This CDR3 is built from 15 residues. Here the CDR3 DNA reads TGTGCCAGCAGCCCCGGGACTAGCGTATACAATGAGCAGTTCTTC. It codes for CASSPGTSVYNEQFF.

The chain couples TRBV6-1 to TRBJ1-1; 7 positions agree with TRBD1. The CDR3 sequence is 13 residues long. CDR1 MNHNS and CDR2 SASEGT come from the germline V gene. Unmatched junction bases numbered 7, after V lost 7 bases and J lost 5 bases. The CDR3 DNA sequence: TGTGCCAGCACTCTAGTCAGGGGGACTGAAGCTTTCTTT. It translates to CASTLVRGTEAFF.

The CDR3 DNA sequence: TGTGCCATCAGTGAGTCCTCAGCGGGTGGCACAGGTGAGCAGTTCTTC. As protein: CAISESSAGGTGEQFF. The rearrangement uses TRBV10-3 and TRBJ2-1; D possibly corresponds to TRBD2 (6 bases). The CDR3 extends over 16 amino acids. The ends were cut back, 0 bases at V and 9 bases at J, with 18 bases in the middle. Germline V gene data show CDR1 as ENHRY and CDR2 as SYGVKD.

The rearrangement uses TRBV29-1 and TRBJ2-6; TRBD2 aligns across 9 bases. Germline V lookup: CDR1 SQVTM, CDR2 ANQGSEA. The CDR3 extends over 16 amino acids. Losses at the gene ends were 7 bases for V and 4 bases for J; bases not matched to a gene: 11. The CDR3 DNA reads as TGCAGCGCCTCAGCGGGAGGAGCGGGCGGGGCCAACGTCCTGACTTTC. Protein: CSASAGGAGGANVLTF.